Listed here are 23 T cell receptor beta chains from one sample, sequenced in a study of STAT5B mutations in CD4+ large granular lymphocyte leukemia. This table comes from immunoSEQ multiplex PCR, and its TCRdb copy is limited to in-frame clones, with some not included. Of under 35,000 clones listed, about 89% are singletons. The specimen was CD4+ T cells from blood buffy coats. All receptors derive from a human donor in good health.

This chain uses TRBV5-1 with TRBJ1-2; 7 bases are a match to TRBD1. Looked up from germline, CDR1 is SGHRS and CDR2 is YFSETQ. This CDR3 is built from 14 residues. The V gene end was trimmed by 3 bases and the J gene end by 4 bases; junction bases not matched to a gene: 6. CDR3 sequence (DNA): TGCGCCAGCAGCTGGGGGGGACAGTCCTATGGCTACACCTTC. Its translation: CASSWGGQSYGYTF.

This rearrangement joins TRBV15 to TRBJ2-7; D is perhaps TRBD1 (5 bases). The V gene's germline CDR1 is LNHNV and CDR2 YYDKDF (reference sequence). Deletions cut 0 bases from V and 6 bases from J, with 15 bases between. The CDR3 is made up of 15 amino acids. CDR3 protein: CATSRDGKGLGEQYF. In DNA, the CDR3 is TGTGCCACCAGCAGAGATGGGAAGGGGTTGGGCGAGCAGTACTTC.

This clone turned up a few times. The chain employs TRBV6-6 and TRBJ1-5; no firm D call. The CDR3 is made up of 13 amino acids. Germline V CDR1 and CDR2: MNHNY, SVGAGI (reference sequence). V was shortened by 6 bases and J by 0 bases, with 6 bases between the two germline ends. DNA of the CDR3: TGTGCCAGCAGGCAGGTTAGCAATCAGCCCCAGCATTTT. Encoded protein: CASRQVSNQPQHF.

Here the CDR3 DNA reads TGTGCCAGCAGTCCCACCTGGGGCGGGAGTGCCTACAATGAGCAGTTCTTC. Its protein product is CASSPTWGGSAYNEQFF. The V and J genes are TRBV28 and TRBJ2-1, with 7 bases that match TRBD2. V trimming: 5 bases; J trimming: 2 bases; junction bases outside the gene matches: 12. From germline, CDR1 is MDHEN and CDR2 SYDVKM. This CDR3 contains 17 residues.

This clone was detected a few times. V usage is TRBV2 and J usage is TRBJ2-5; D gene unclear. Germline assignment: CDR1 SNHLY and CDR2 FYNNEI. This CDR3 comprises 11 residues. Trimming cost V 1 base and J 3 bases, with 0 bases left between them. CDR3: CASSEEETQYF. The DNA of the CDR3 is TGTGCCAGCAGTGAAGAAGAGACCCAGTACTTC.

The V gene is TRBV7-9, the J gene TRBJ2-2; TRBD2 might be the D (5 bases). The ends were cut back, 7 bases at V and 4 bases at J, with 7 bases in the middle. Looked up from germline, CDR1 is SEHNR and CDR2 is FQNEAQ (reference sequence). The CDR3 length is 12 residues. The CDR3 nucleotides are TGTGCCAGCAAGCGGAGCACCGGGGAGCTGTTTTTT. Its protein is CASKRSTGELFF.

This chain connects TRBV19 to TRBJ1-4, with D maybe TRBD1 (5 bases). The CDR3 has 16 amino acids. The V and J ends lost 8 bases and 4 bases respectively, with 20 bases between them. Germline-derived CDR1 and CDR2 are LNHDA and SQIVND (reference sequence). The CDR3 nucleotides read TGTGCCAGTGTTAGGAAGGCTGGCAGGGATAATGAAAAACTGTTTTTT. Its translation is CASVRKAGRDNEKLFF.

In regard to this clone: Other nucleotide sequences from this sample produce the same CDR3. The V and J genes are TRBV2 and TRBJ2-5; 7 nucleotides match TRBD1. The V gene's germline CDR1 is SNHLY and CDR2 FYNNEI. V gave up 6 bases and J gave up 2 bases; unmatched junction bases: 9. The CDR3 extends over 15 amino acids. CDR3 amino acids: CASSRDSVLQETQYF. The CDR3 coding sequence is TGTGCCAGCAGCCGGGACAGCGTATTACAAGAGACCCAGTACTTC.

The rearrangement uses TRBV28 and TRBJ2-7, with unresolved D. Germline V gene data show CDR1 as MDHEN and CDR2 as SYDVKM. Trimming removed 2 bases at V and 3 bases at J, with 11 bases between. The CDR3 length is 14 residues. The CDR3, as DNA: TGTGCCAGCAGTTTAGAAGTACTCAACTACGAGCAGTACTTC. Translating it yields CASSLEVLNYEQYF.

This sequence joins TRBV19 and TRBJ1-4, with TRBD1 matching over 11 bases. The V and J ends lost 8 bases and 7 bases, in that order; junction bases with no gene match: 6. Germline V gene data show CDR1 as LNHDA and CDR2 as SQIVND (reference sequence). The CDR3 spans 14 residues. The chain's CDR3 is CASCRDRGSEKLFF. The CDR3, as DNA: TGTGCCAGTTGCAGGGACAGGGGGAGTGAAAAACTGTTTTTT.

This chain connects TRBV7-2 to TRBJ1-5; D ambiguous. The V gene's germline CDR1 is SGHTA and CDR2 FQGNSA. The CDR3 length is 14 residues. V was pared by 0 bases and J by 3 bases, with 6 bases between. The CDR3 nucleotides are TGTGCCAGCAGCTTAGCAGCGGACAATCAGCCCCAGCATTTT. Its translation: CASSLAADNQPQHF.

This sequence joins TRBV4-1 and TRBJ1-6; possibly TRBD1 for D (6 bases). The CDR3 consists of 12 residues. V shed 4 bases and J shed 14 bases, with 12 bases lying between them. The germline CDR1 and CDR2 sequences are MGHRA and YSYEKL. The CDR3 DNA is TGCGCCAGCAGCCCGACCGGGGGCACCCTCCACTTT. It encodes CASSPTGGTLHF.

The rearrangement joins TRBV2 to TRBJ2-7; 8 bases line up with TRBD2. CDR3 length equals 14 residues. Germline V CDR1 and CDR2: SNHLY, FYNNEI. The V segment lost 4 bases and the J segment 0 bases; nucleotides outside the gene matches: 2. The CDR3 loop is CASSAGLDSYEQYF. The CDR3, as DNA: TGTGCCAGCAGTGCGGGACTAGACTCCTACGAGCAGTACTTC. Full variable domain (outside the CDR3, taken from reference TRBV2 and TRBJ2-7): EPEVTQTPSHQVTQMGQEVILRCVPISNHLYFYWYRQILGQKVEFLVSFYNNEISEKSEIFDDQFSVERPDGSNFTLKIRSTKLEDSAMYFCASSAGLDSYEQYFGPGTRLTVT.

This clone appeared a single time. The chain is built from TRBV6-1 and TRBJ1-5, with D uncertain. The germline V and J ends were trimmed by 5 bases and 3 bases, with 8 bases remaining between them. This CDR3 is built from 13 residues. Per germline, CDR1 MNHNS and CDR2 SASEGT. CDR3 sequence reads: CASSPGPNQPQHF. DNA of the CDR3: TGTGCCAGCAGTCCCGGACCCAATCAGCCCCAGCATTTT.

This sequence joins TRBV11-3 and TRBJ2-3; D unclear. This CDR3 spans 11 amino acids. Germline CDR1 reads SGHNT; CDR2 reads YENEEA. V was pared by 1 base and J by 10 bases, with 6 bases between. CDR3 loop: CASSLGIPQYF. Here the CDR3 DNA reads TGTGCCAGCAGCTTAGGGATTCCGCAGTATTTT.

The chain is built from TRBV6-1 and TRBJ2-3; no reliable D call. The CDR3 is 12 amino acids. Germline V CDR1 and CDR2: MNHNS, SASEGT. Trimming shortened V by 8 bases and J by 4 bases, and 10 bases separated the two germline ends. In DNA form, the CDR3 reads TGTGCCAGCTCGGCGGTACCAGATACGCAGTATTTT. Translating it yields CASSAVPDTQYF.

J is TRBJ2-1 and V is TRBV6-1; no firm D call. This CDR3 contains 13 residues. V was pared by 8 bases and J by 4 bases, with 12 bases between. From germline, CDR1 is MNHNS and CDR2 SASEGT. The CDR3 DNA sequence: TGTGCCAGCGCCAGGAGCGCTTACAATGAGCAGTTCTTC. The encoded protein is CASARSAYNEQFF.

This clone was seen only once. V and J are TRBV30 and TRBJ1-5; D uncertain. Germline values: CDR1 GTSNPN, CDR2 SVGIG (reference sequence). The V end lost 1 base, the J end lost 5 bases, and 9 bases lay between the germline ends. This CDR3 has 13 residues. This CDR3 reads CAWSGPEDQPQHF. Written as DNA, the CDR3 is TGTGCCTGGAGTGGTCCAGAGGATCAGCCCCAGCATTTT.

This clone was detected once. The rearrangement joins TRBV11-2 to TRBJ2-5; 9 positions match TRBD1. Germline V gene data show CDR1 as SGHAT and CDR2 as FQNNGV. The junction had 6 bases not matched to a gene; V was cut back by 4 bases and J by 0 bases. CDR3 size: 16 residues. The CDR3 bases are TGTGCCAGCAGCTGGGGACAGGGCTGGTACCAAGAGACCCAGTACTTC. It specifies CASSWGQGWYQETQYF.

The V gene is TRBV6-6, the J gene TRBJ1-4; 7 bases map to TRBD1. Per the germline V gene, CDR1 is MNHNY and CDR2 is SVGAGI (reference sequence). CDR3 size: 15 residues. J gave up 10 bases and V 0 bases, and 8 bases lay outside the gene matches. The CDR3 DNA is TGTGCCAGCAGTTACTCAGGACAGGCCGCGGGAAAACTGTTTTTT. Protein product: CASSYSGQAAGKLFF.

The table lists this clone with a few counts. The chain is built from TRBV15 and TRBJ2-7, with 9 bases fitting TRBD1. This CDR3 comprises 13 residues. The V and J ends lost 3 bases and 6 bases, in that order; junction bases with no gene match: 3. Germline values: CDR1 LNHNV, CDR2 YYDKDF (reference sequence). DNA of the CDR3: TGTGCCACCAGCAGGGACAGGGGAGGCGAGCAGTACTTC. It codes for CATSRDRGGEQYF. Full variable domain (outside the CDR3, taken from reference TRBV15 and TRBJ2-7): DAMVIQNPRYQVTQFGKPVTLSCSQTLNHNVMYWYQQKSSQAPKLLFHYYDKDFNNEADTPDNFQSRRPNTSFCFLDIRSPGLGDTAMYLCATSRDRGGEQYFGPGTRLTVT.

The rearrangement joins TRBV11-2 to TRBJ2-1, with D maybe TRBD2 (6 bases). The V end was cut by 2 bases, the J end by 5 bases, with 13 bases between. CDR3 length: 15 residues. The germline V gene encodes CDR1 SGHAT and CDR2 FQNNGV. The CDR3 protein is CASSLNAGRHNEQFF. DNA for the CDR3: TGTGCCAGCAGCTTAAATGCGGGAAGACACAATGAGCAGTTCTTC.

The V and J genes are TRBV10-1 and TRBJ2-3, with 11 bases lining up with TRBD2. The CDR3 has 16 residues. V lost 2 bases and J lost 4; bases outside the gene matches: 5. Germline CDR1 WNHNN, CDR2 SYGVQD (reference sequence). The chain's CDR3 is CASSETSGSWADTQYF. The CDR3 DNA reads TGCGCCAGCAGTGAGACTAGCGGGAGTTGGGCAGATACGCAGTATTTT.